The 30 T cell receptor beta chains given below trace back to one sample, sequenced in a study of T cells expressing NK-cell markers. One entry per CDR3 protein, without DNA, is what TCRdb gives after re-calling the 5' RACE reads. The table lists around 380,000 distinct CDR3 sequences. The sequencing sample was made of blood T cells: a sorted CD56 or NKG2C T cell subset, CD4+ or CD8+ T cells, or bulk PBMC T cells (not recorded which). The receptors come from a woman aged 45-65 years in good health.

CDR3 amino acids: CASTIDGGVTDTQYF. The chain recombines TRBV5-1 with TRBJ2-3; without DNA, the TCRdb call of TRBD2 cannot be checked. Germline CDR1 is SGHRS and CDR2 is YFSETQ. The CDR3 consists of 15 residues.

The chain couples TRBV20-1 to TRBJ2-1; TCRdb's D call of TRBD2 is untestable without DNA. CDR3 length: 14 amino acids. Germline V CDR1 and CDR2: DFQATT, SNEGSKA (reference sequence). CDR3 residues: CSARDGRTIDEQFF.

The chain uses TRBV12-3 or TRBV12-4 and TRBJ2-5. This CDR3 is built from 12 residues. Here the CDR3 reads CASSPLLATQYF.

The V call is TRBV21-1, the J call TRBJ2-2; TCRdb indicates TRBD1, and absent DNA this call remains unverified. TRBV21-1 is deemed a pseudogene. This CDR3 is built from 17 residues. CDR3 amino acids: CASSKGWRQVDTGELFF.

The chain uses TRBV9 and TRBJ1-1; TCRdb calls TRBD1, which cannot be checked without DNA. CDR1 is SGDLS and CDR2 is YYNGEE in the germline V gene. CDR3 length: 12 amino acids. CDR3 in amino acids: CAIQGTNTEAFF.

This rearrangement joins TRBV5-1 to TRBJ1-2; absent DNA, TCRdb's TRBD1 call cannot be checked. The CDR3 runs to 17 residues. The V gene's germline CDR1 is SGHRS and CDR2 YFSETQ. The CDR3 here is CASSKQAQVRVNYGYTF.

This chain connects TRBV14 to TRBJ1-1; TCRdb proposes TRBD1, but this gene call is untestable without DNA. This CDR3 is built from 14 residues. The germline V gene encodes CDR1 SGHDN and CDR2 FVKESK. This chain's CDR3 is CASSQGTAPPKTFF.

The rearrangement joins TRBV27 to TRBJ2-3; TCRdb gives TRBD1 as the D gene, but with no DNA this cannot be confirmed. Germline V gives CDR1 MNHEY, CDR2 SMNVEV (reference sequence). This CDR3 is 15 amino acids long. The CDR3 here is CASSPGQGRADTQYF.

The CDR3 loop reads CAIREGAMNTEAFF. The chain links TRBV10-3 to TRBJ1-1; TCRdb's D call of TRBD1 is untestable without DNA. This CDR3 is 14 amino acids long. The germline V gene encodes CDR1 ENHRY and CDR2 SYGVKD.

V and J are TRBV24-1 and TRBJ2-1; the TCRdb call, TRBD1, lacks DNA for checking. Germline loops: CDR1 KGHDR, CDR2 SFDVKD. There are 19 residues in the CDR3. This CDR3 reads CATSDLNPLDRGGYNEQFF.

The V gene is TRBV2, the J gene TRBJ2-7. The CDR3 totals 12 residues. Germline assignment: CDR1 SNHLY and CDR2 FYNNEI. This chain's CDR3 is CASSALSYEQYF.

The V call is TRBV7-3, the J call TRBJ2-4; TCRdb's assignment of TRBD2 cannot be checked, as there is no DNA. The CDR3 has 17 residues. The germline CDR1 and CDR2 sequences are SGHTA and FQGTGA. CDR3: CASSPGGLDMVKNIQYF.

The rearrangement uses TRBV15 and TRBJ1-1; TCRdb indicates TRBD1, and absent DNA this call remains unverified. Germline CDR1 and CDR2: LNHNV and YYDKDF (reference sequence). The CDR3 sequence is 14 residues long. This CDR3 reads CATSREGTGSEAFF.

The CDR3 protein is CASSPQIAKNIQYF. The chain couples TRBV7-9 to TRBJ2-4. The CDR3 sequence is 14 residues long. Germline CDR1 and CDR2: SEHNR and FQNEAQ (reference sequence). Using reference TRBV7-9 and TRBJ2-4 for the parts outside the CDR3, the full variable domain is DTGVSQNPRHKITKRGQNVTFRCDPISEHNRLYWYRQTLGQGPEFLTYFQNEAQLEKSRLLSDRFSAERPKGSFSTLEIQRTEQGDSAMYLCASSPQIAKNIQYFGAGTRLSVL.

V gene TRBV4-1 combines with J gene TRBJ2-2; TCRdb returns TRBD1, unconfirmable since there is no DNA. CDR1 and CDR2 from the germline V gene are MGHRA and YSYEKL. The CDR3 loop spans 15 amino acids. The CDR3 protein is CASSQGTSGAGELFF.

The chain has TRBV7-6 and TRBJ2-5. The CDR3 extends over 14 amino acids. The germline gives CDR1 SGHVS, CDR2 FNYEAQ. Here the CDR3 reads CASSLEVRWETQYF.

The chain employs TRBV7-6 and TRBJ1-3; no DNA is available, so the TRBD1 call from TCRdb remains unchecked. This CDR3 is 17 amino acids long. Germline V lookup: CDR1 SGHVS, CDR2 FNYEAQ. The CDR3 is CASSSRTNNRAGNTIYF.

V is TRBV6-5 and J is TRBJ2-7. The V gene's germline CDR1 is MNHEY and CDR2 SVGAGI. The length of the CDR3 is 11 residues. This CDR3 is CAARWEGEQYF.

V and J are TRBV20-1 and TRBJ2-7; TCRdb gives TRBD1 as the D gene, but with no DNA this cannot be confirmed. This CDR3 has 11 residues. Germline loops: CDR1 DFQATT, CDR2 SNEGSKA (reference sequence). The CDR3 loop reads CRVGAPDEQYF.

This CDR3 is CSASQGQGAGGYTF. The chain couples TRBV20-1 to TRBJ1-2; there is no DNA to check the TCRdb D call of TRBD1. The CDR3 extends over 14 amino acids. The germline V gene encodes CDR1 DFQATT and CDR2 SNEGSKA (reference sequence).

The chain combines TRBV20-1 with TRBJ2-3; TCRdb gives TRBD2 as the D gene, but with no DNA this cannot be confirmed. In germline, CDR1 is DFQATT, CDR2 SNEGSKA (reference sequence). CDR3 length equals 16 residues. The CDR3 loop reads CSARDRAGARADTQYF.

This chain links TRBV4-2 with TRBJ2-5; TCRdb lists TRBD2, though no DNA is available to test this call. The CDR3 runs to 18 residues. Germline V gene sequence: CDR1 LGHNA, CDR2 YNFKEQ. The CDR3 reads CASSQVLAGGGHQETQYF.

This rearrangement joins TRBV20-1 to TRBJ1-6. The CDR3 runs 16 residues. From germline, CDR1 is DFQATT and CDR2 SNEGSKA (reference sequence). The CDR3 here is CSAQSTGGSYNSPLHF.

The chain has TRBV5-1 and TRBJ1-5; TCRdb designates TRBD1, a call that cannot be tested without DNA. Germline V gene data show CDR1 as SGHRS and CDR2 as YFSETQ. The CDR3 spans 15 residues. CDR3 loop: CASSPGTSSNQPQHF.

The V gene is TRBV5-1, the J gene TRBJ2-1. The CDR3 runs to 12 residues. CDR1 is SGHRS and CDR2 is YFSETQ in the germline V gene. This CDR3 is CASNSAYNEQFF.

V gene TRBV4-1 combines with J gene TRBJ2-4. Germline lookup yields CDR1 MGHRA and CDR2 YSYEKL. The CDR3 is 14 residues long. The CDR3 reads CASSQGGISNIQYF.

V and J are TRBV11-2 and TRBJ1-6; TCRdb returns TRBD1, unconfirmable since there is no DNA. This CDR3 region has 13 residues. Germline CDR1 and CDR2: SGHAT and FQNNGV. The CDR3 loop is CASSSTRGLSLHF.

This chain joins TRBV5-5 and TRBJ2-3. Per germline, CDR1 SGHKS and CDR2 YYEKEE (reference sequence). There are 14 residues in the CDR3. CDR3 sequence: CASSWAPVFDTQYF.

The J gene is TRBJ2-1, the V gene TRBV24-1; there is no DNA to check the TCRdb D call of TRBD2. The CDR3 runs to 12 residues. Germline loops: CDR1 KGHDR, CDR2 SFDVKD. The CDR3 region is CATSDKGIRWFF.

CDR3 region: CASSQVGDPSAGEQFF. This chain connects TRBV4-1 to TRBJ2-1; TCRdb's D call of TRBD2 is untestable without DNA. This CDR3 has 16 amino acids. Germline lookup yields CDR1 MGHRA and CDR2 YSYEKL.